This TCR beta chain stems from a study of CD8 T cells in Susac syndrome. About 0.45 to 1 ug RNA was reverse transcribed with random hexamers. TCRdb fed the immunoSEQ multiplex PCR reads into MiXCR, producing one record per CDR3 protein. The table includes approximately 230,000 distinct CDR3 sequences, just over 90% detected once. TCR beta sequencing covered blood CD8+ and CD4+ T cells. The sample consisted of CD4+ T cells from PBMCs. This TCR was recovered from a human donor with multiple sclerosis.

The CDR3 DNA follows: TGTGCCAGTAGTATGGGTTATCCGTCTGGGACAGGACGCTCTGGAAACACCATATATTTT. It translates to CASSMGYPSGTGRSGNTIYF. J is TRBJ1-3 and V is TRBV19, with 8 positions matching TRBD1. V lost 3 bases, J lost 0 bases, and 16 bases stayed unmatched. The germline CDR1 and CDR2 sequences are LNHDA and SQIVND (reference sequence). The CDR3 has 20 amino acids.